This note documents a single T cell receptor beta chain sequence. This clone was recorded once. Its antigen remains unidentified. The input lacks base qualities; no much larger clone sits a single base away. The library was prepared using the immunoSEQ multiplex PCR assay. The multiplex PCR relied on a mix of 60 forward primers for TCR Vbeta segments and 13 reverse primers for TCR Jbeta segments. The CDR3 region of rearranged TCR beta genes was amplified from genomic DNA by a multiplex PCR assay. The Illumina HiSeq System was used to sequence the amplified TCR beta libraries as 87-base-pair reads. Per the source publication's procedure: A later analysis tallied roughly 76 million unique TCR beta chains across the 666 repertoires, and about 12 million of those chains were shared by two or more donors. Raw reads were error-corrected and collapsed into unique sequences with a nearest-neighbor algorithm that merged closely related sequences to remove PCR and sequencing errors. Alignment of CDR3 sequences to IMGT reference sequences was used to assign V, D and J gene segments. For a sequence to be retained, a match of at least six nucleotides to both a V gene segment and a J gene segment was required. A rearrangement was called productive if the CDR3 had no stop codons and remained in frame with V and J, and every other rearrangement was called non-productive. Following IMGT convention, CDR3 was defined as the stretch from the second conserved V-encoded cysteine up to the conserved J-encoded phenylalanine. The earlier analysis of 550 to 650 of the donors excluded any sequence lacking an unambiguous match to a single V gene segment. In an earlier analysis of 587 of the donors, a V segment was called functional when productive rearrangements were above 56.7%, and segregating when the standard deviation between donors exceeded 5%. A statistical classification framework was built for diagnosing cytomegalovirus status from the catalog of TCR beta chain sequences. In a later analysis, V and J genes were assigned by comparing TCR nucleotide sequences against IMGT/GENE-DB human TR gene sequences. A later analysis assigned CDR3 sequences and most-parsimonious VDJ recombination scenarios with the TCRdist pipeline. A later analysis defined each TCR beta chain by its CDR3 amino acid sequence plus V-gene family, and excluded reads lacking a unique V-gene family. As a way to deal with suspected cross-contamination and a sequencing artifact, a later analysis dropped roughly 600 nucleotide sequences that were highly shared and had low generation probability. A later analysis calculated a clonal expansion index for each public chain from normalized within-repertoire ranks of inferred template counts. A later analysis computed generation probabilities with a VDJ recombination model fitted to out-of-frame rearrangements, and checked the results against IGoR. Hypergeometric tests were used in a later analysis to score TCR-TCR, TCR-HLA and TCR-CMV co-occurrence, with a repertoire-size bias correction applied to the TCR pairs. In a later analysis, false discovery rates were estimated by permuting HLA or CMV assignments 20 times. A later analysis grouped co-occurring TCRs with DBSCAN, adding TCRdist sequence similarity when clustering within HLA-allele-positive subsets. Co-occurrence clustering excluded repertoires with fewer than 30,000 or more than 120,000 public chains, plus five with anomalous nucleotide sharing. The source is immuneACCESS, and TCRdb retained only in-frame sequences with V and J called. Part of the clones is not carried over; for the studies checked, unresolved V genes explain less than half of this, and the remainder is unexplained. The V and J calls and the clone size are those of that table, but D and trimming were determined from the DNA. The table for this sample lists around 230,000 clones; about 80% of them were counted only once. In total, the top ten clones hold roughly 6% of the sample.

V lost 0 bases and J lost 9 bases; the stretch between them is 7 bases long. From the cysteine up to the phenylalanine, the CDR3 has a length of 11 residues. The kept DNA is CDR3 alone, 33 bases in frame from the first base. The CDR1 and CDR2 encoded by the germline V gene (reference sequence) are SGHKS and YYEKEE. This sample stems from a study of cytomegalovirus exposure and HLA in healthy donors (dated by TCRdb to the late 2010s). Context from the whole study: An earlier analysis of under 600 of the donors reported approximately 290 Gb of sequence data and more than 90 million unique TCR beta sequences from approximately 180 million T cells. An early release covering roughly 600 HLA-typed donors comprised about 310 gigabases of sequencing data and some 79 million unique TCR sequences. Of the 300 to 500 genotyped donors, over 80% were placed in the genetic ancestry cluster associated with self-reported Caucasian donors. The study aimed to test whether cataloging public T cell receptors could reveal signatures of past pathogen exposure. The study used immunosequencing to profile the T cell repertoires of several hundred subjects and linked those repertoires to cytomegalovirus serostatus. Along with the roughly 710-subject first cohort, a separate validation cohort of more than 90 different subjects was used. High-throughput TCR immunosequencing, statistical association of individual TCRs with disease status, and machine learning were combined to predict cytomegalovirus infection status. A later analysis re-examined previously published TCR beta repertoires from just over 650 donors and added high-resolution HLA genotyping to investigate patterns of TCR occurrence. Rather than using new phenotypic data, the later analysis identified candidate immune exposures from TCR beta sequences and from how often those sequences occurred across donors. To decide whether each TCR beta V gene segment behaved as functional or pseudogenic, an earlier analysis of some 600 of the donors relied on high-throughput TCR beta sequencing. Donor age, sex, ethnicity and CMV serostatus were collected together with the repertoire data. A later genetic analysis used genome-wide SNP genotypes for about 65% of the roughly 670 donors, treating that subset as a discovery cohort. Every repertoire in the discovery cohort had been generated on one and the same sequencing platform. Both class I and class II loci were covered by HLA typing, at four-digit resolution. The number of donors typed differed by locus, with roughly 629-640 for A, B, C, DRB1 and DQB1, around 560 for DQA1, 600 to 610 for DPA1, and 472 for DPB1. Because of strong linkage in the cohort, five DR-DQ haplotypes were treated as single units for association and clustering. Across approximately 420 genotyped donors of the cohort, an average of about 200,000 unique TCR beta nucleotide sequences per donor were sequenced, and approximately 17% of those sequences were non-productive. Summary of the overall study and its limitations: The study gave a list of about 170 TCR beta chains associated with cytomegalovirus. Some IMGT-functional V segments, including TRBV6-2 and TRBV6-3, could not be told apart with the 87-base-pair reads, so those segments were excluded. Three of the identified cytomegalovirus-associated TCR beta chains were confirmed in vitro to be specific for cytomegalovirus antigens. A group of highly shared sequence variants was considered likely to be a technical artifact of the sequencing pipeline. An association between a missense DCLRE1C variant and V-gene and J-gene trimming of TCR beta chains was found in a later genetic analysis and replicated in an independent cohort. In a later analysis, HLA-associated TCR beta chains showed more clonal expansion and lower generation probabilities than non-associated chains that were equally common. In a later analysis, most CMV-associated TCR beta chains were found to appear HLA-restricted, with HLA associations seemingly driven largely by CMV exposure. The earlier analysis of about 600 of the donors excluded roughly 17 rarely observed V segments, including chromosome 9 orphons, because counts were too low. At a false discovery rate of 0.05, a later analysis linked approximately 18,000 TCR beta sequences to specific HLA alleles. Several of the top co-occurrence clusters appeared to be linked to parvovirus B19, influenza, CMV and Epstein-Barr virus, according to a later analysis. In a later analysis, TCR association rates were found to vary across HLA loci, with the most associated TCRs seen for DRB1 alleles and the fewest for HLA-C alleles. An earlier analysis of 587 of the donors showed that most TCR beta V segments appeared in productive rearrangements either about 87% or about 30% of the time, which broadly matched IMGT annotations. The only immune exposure information available for the cohort was CMV serostatus. This cohort had only TCR beta chains sequenced, and the lack of alpha or paired-chain data limited which features could be detected. Because HLA typing was missing for some donors at each locus, association tests included only the typed subset. A further reported finding was that TCR beta sequences accurately predicted the HLA-A and HLA-B alleles for most subjects in the first cohort. In both the original and validation cohorts, the classifier was reported to diagnose cytomegalovirus status with high specificity and sensitivity. Correlated functional status among segregating V segments might reflect linkage disequilibrium, but an unknown experimental factor could not be ruled out. Strong co-occurrence of HLA alleles, especially DR and DQ, made assigning TCR associations to individual alleles difficult. Most TCR sequences were observed very rarely across donors, whereas some public TCRs were present in many individuals. The presence/absence analyses assumed that sequencing depth was roughly uniform across donors, and that assumption may not be true. Compared with the roughly 670-donor mean, donors in an Asian-associated ancestry cluster had fewer N-insertions in productive TCRs, according to a later genetic analysis. The authors suggested that the approach could potentially be generalized to other disease states and immunological phenotypes.

The cohort comprised 670 or so healthy bone marrow donors. At the time of sampling, all cohort members were nominally healthy, though unrecorded immune exposures were likely present. The donor was CMV seropositive and belonged to the group of a few hundred seropositive cohort members. Each donor provided a peripheral blood sample, and peripheral blood mononuclear cells were used for TCR beta sequencing. Genomic DNA was extracted from the blood cell samples with the Qiagen DNeasy Blood Extraction Kit. The sequence was obtained from a man in his forties or fifties in good health and CMV-seropositive. The specimen sequenced was PBMCs. The V gene is TRBV5-5 and the J gene is TRBJ2-7; the D gene is unclear. The DNA reads TGTGCCAGCAGCTTGGAGCGCTTGCAGTACTTC. The resulting protein is CASSLERLQYF.